The 29 T cell receptor beta chains reported below all come from one sample, sequenced in a study of CXCR3-negative and CXCR3-positive naive CD8 T cells. 5' RACE that incorporated UMI labels was used to prepare the TRB cDNA libraries. Using the 5' RACE reads, TCRdb records one entry per CDR3 protein without DNA. This repertoire comprises tens of thousands of distinct CDR3 sequences; its ten largest clones make up approximately 1.5%. The sequencing input was naive CXCR3- CD8+ T cells from blood. The subset is: CD45RO-CCR7+CD27+CD95- naive CD8+ T cells lacking CXCR3 (TNR3-). All receptors derive from a human donor in good health. Some clones in this sample may be carry-over from other donors' samples.

The chain joins TRBV10-3 to TRBJ2-7. Germline V gene data show CDR1 as ENHRY and CDR2 as SYGVKD. The CDR3 spans 13 residues. The CDR3 sequence is CAISLNSNYEQYF.

The chain joins TRBV5-6 to TRBJ2-1. The CDR3 is 15 residues long. CDR1 and CDR2 from the germline V gene are SGHDT and YYEEEE. CDR3 in amino acids: CASSYGTSSYNEQFF.

The chain's CDR3 is CASSLVRETNNEQFF. The chain couples TRBV5-1 to TRBJ2-1; the TCRdb call, TRBD1, lacks DNA for checking. CDR1 is SGHRS, CDR2 YFSETQ, per germline. The CDR3 totals 15 residues.

This chain joins TRBV11-2 and TRBJ2-5; TCRdb's D call of TRBD1 is untestable without DNA. Germline V gives CDR1 SGHAT, CDR2 FQNNGV. CDR3 length: 16 amino acids. The CDR3: CASSLGTVPYQETEYF.

The chain employs TRBV7-9 and TRBJ2-1; as DNA is missing, the TRBD2 call by TCRdb cannot be tested. Germline V gene lookup returns CDR1 SEHNR and CDR2 FQNEAQ (reference sequence). CDR3 size: 23 residues. The chain's CDR3 is CASSFPGLINGTSGWSSYNEQFF.

V is TRBV13 and J is TRBJ2-7; as DNA is missing, the TRBD2 call by TCRdb cannot be tested. Germline loops: CDR1 PRHDT, CDR2 FYEKMQ (reference sequence). This CDR3 is 16 amino acids long. CDR3 sequence reads: CASSLPGLAGADEQYF.

The chain employs TRBV27 and TRBJ2-2; TCRdb's assignment of TRBD1 cannot be checked, as there is no DNA. This CDR3 is 14 amino acids long. The germline V gene has CDR1 MNHEY and CDR2 SMNVEV (reference sequence). CDR3 residues: CASSWTGGTGELFF.

The J gene is TRBJ2-5, the V gene TRBV5-5; there is no DNA to check the TCRdb D call of TRBD1. Germline CDR1 is SGHKS and CDR2 is YYEKEE (reference sequence). The CDR3 has 16 amino acids. This CDR3 reads CASSLAADRGQETQYF.

The genes are TRBV29-1 and TRBJ2-7; TCRdb picks TRBD1, but there is no DNA to check that call. This CDR3 is 13 amino acids long. Per germline, CDR1 SQVTM and CDR2 ANQGSEA. This chain's CDR3 is CSVGTDPDYEQYF.

The chain uses TRBV7-2 and TRBJ2-5; TCRdb proposes TRBD2, but this gene call is untestable without DNA. The CDR3 has 16 amino acids. Per the germline V gene, CDR1 is SGHTA and CDR2 is FQGNSA. The CDR3 loop is CASSSQRRENQETQYF.

V and J are TRBV5-6 and TRBJ2-7; TCRdb's D gene call, TRBD1, goes unchecked for lack of DNA. Germline CDR1 SGHDT, CDR2 YYEEEE. This CDR3 is built from 15 residues. Here the CDR3 reads CASSRAGQGAYEQYF. Variable domain in full (rest from reference TRBV5-6 and TRBJ2-7): DAGVTQSPTHLIKTRGQQVTLRCSPKSGHDTVSWYQQALGQGPQFIFQYYEEEERQRGNFPDRFSGHQFPNYSSELNVNALLLGDSALYLCASSRAGQGAYEQYFGPGTRLTVT.

The rearrangement joins TRBV29-1 to TRBJ1-1; TCRdb lists TRBD1, though no DNA is available to test this call. The CDR3 loop spans 11 amino acids. The germline V gene encodes CDR1 SQVTM and CDR2 ANQGSEA. The CDR3 here is CSVEQGTEAFF. Complete variable domain (other parts from reference TRBV29-1 and TRBJ1-1): SAVISQKPSRDICQRGTSLTIQCQVDSQVTMMFWYRQQPGQSLTLIATANQGSEATYESGFVIDKFPISRPNLTFSTLTVSNMSPEDSSIYLCSVEQGTEAFFGQGTRLTVV.

The V gene is TRBV7-9, the J gene TRBJ1-1; the D call of TRBD1 rests on TCRdb alone, since no DNA is present to check it. This CDR3 has 13 residues. CDR1 and CDR2 from the germline V gene are SEHNR and FQNEAQ (reference sequence). The chain's CDR3 is CASSVTPGTEAFF. The full variable domain, with the rest looked up from reference TRBV7-9 and TRBJ1-1, is DTGVSQNPRHKITKRGQNVTFRCDPISEHNRLYWYRQTLGQGPEFLTYFQNEAQLEKSRLLSDRFSAERPKGSFSTLEIQRTEQGDSAMYLCASSVTPGTEAFFGQGTRLTVV.

The gene calls are TRBV7-9 and TRBJ2-1; TCRdb selects TRBD2, and the lack of DNA leaves this call unchecked. Looked up from germline, CDR1 is SEHNR and CDR2 is FQNEAQ (reference sequence). The CDR3 length is 17 residues. The CDR3 loop reads CASSFLGLAGSYNEQFF.

The chain recombines TRBV28 with TRBJ2-7; absent DNA, TCRdb's TRBD1 call cannot be checked. The germline V gene encodes CDR1 MDHEN and CDR2 SYDVKM. CDR3 length: 19 residues. The CDR3 is CASTPFWGDLGLEGYEQYF.

The chain recombines TRBV5-1 with TRBJ2-7; the D call from TCRdb, TRBD1, cannot be confirmed without DNA. CDR1 and CDR2 (germline): SGHRS, YFSETQ. This CDR3 spans 16 amino acids. The CDR3 sequence: CASSLGQGFGAYEQYF.

The chain is built from TRBV20-1 and TRBJ1-4. The germline V gene encodes CDR1 DFQATT and CDR2 SNEGSKA (reference sequence). The CDR3 consists of 16 residues. The CDR3 protein is CSARDFRPGNNEKLFF.

The chain couples TRBV28 to TRBJ2-1; as DNA is missing, the TRBD1 call by TCRdb cannot be tested. The germline gives CDR1 MDHEN, CDR2 SYDVKM. The CDR3 extends over 16 amino acids. CDR3 protein: CASSHTEGRFGKEQFF.

The chain has TRBV4-2 and TRBJ2-5; checking the TCRdb D call of TRBD2 is not possible without DNA. CDR3 length: 17 residues. Germline V gene sequence: CDR1 LGHNA, CDR2 YNFKEQ. CDR3 in amino acids: CASSHLEASGGSETQYF.

The chain employs TRBV29-1 and TRBJ1-2. Germline V lookup: CDR1 SQVTM, CDR2 ANQGSEA. The CDR3 contains 13 residues. The CDR3 loop is CSVEVPGEGGYTF.

V is TRBV5-6 and J is TRBJ2-7. Germline V lookup: CDR1 SGHDT, CDR2 YYEEEE. The CDR3 contains 13 residues. The CDR3: CASSLGNSGEQYF.

This sequence joins TRBV20-1 and TRBJ2-3; TCRdb names TRBD1, which stays unverified in the absence of DNA. CDR3 size: 16 residues. The V gene's germline CDR1 is DFQATT and CDR2 SNEGSKA (reference sequence). The CDR3 sequence: CSARLGTGFLTDTQYF.

This sequence joins TRBV3-1 and TRBJ2-2; TCRdb's assignment of TRBD1 cannot be checked, as there is no DNA. The CDR3 is 15 amino acids. The germline gives CDR1 LGHDT, CDR2 YNNKEL (reference sequence). CDR3 in amino acids: CASSQEGRLPGELFF.

V usage is TRBV11-2 and J usage is TRBJ2-1; absent DNA, TCRdb's TRBD2 call cannot be checked. Germline CDR1 reads SGHAT; CDR2 reads FQNNGV. The CDR3 is 15 residues long. CDR3 in amino acids: CASSLFGPNSNEQFF. Drawing the rest from reference TRBV11-2 and TRBJ2-1, the complete variable domain is EAGVAQSPRYKIIEKRQSVAFWCNPISGHATLYWYQQILGQGPKLLIQFQNNGVVDDSQLPKDRFSAERLKGVDSTLKIQPAKLEDSAVYLCASSLFGPNSNEQFFGPGTRLTVL.

CDR3: CASSLRTELYEQYF. This rearrangement joins TRBV28 to TRBJ2-7; TCRdb's D call of TRBD1 is untestable without DNA. The CDR3 loop spans 14 amino acids. Germline V gene sequence: CDR1 MDHEN, CDR2 SYDVKM.

CDR3: CSVEARGSLGSYEQYF. This chain links TRBV29-1 with TRBJ2-7; TCRdb selects TRBD2, and the lack of DNA leaves this call unchecked. Germline V gives CDR1 SQVTM, CDR2 ANQGSEA. The CDR3 length is 16 residues.

This chain links TRBV2 with TRBJ2-7. From germline, CDR1 is SNHLY and CDR2 FYNNEI. This CDR3 has 12 amino acids. The CDR3 here is CASIANHYEQYF.

The gene calls are TRBV6-5 and TRBJ2-7; as DNA is missing, the TRBD1 call by TCRdb cannot be tested. CDR1 is MNHEY and CDR2 is SVGAGI in the germline V gene. The CDR3 extends over 15 amino acids. CDR3 sequence: CASSYSIGGSYEQYF.

This chain connects TRBV10-3 to TRBJ2-7; TCRdb gives TRBD1 as the D gene, but with no DNA this cannot be confirmed. The germline CDR1 and CDR2 sequences are ENHRY and SYGVKD. The CDR3 runs to 14 residues. The CDR3 region is CAISDPGTGKEQYF.